The 16 T cell receptor beta chains listed next were all sequenced from one sample in a study of T cell changes during pregnancy in multiple sclerosis. Here immunoSEQ multiplex PCR was the method, and the copy in TCRdb shows in-frame clones only, minus some. The sample has 30,000 to 40,000 clones, about nine tenths seen once. The sample consisted of CD8+ T cells from peripheral blood mononuclear cells, taken in the first trimester of pregnancy. The receptors derive from a female donor with multiple sclerosis, enrolled in a pregnancy study.

This chain's CDR3 is CASSPGRNYGYTF. DNA for the CDR3: TGTGCCAGCAGTCCCGGCAGGAACTATGGCTACACCTTC. The chain combines TRBV27 with TRBJ1-2; D remains ambiguous. The CDR3 has 13 amino acids. Germline V gene sequence: CDR1 MNHEY, CDR2 SMNVEV (reference sequence). Trimming left V 5 bases short and J 2 bases short, with 9 bases between.

This chain connects TRBV27 to TRBJ2-4; D uncertain. The V end lost 4 bases, the J end lost 0 bases, and 7 bases lay between the germline ends. Germline V gene lookup returns CDR1 MNHEY and CDR2 SMNVEV (reference sequence). The CDR3 covers 14 residues. This chain's CDR3 is CASSSRLAKNIQYF. The CDR3 nucleotides are TGTGCCAGCAGTTCGCGGCTAGCCAAAAACATTCAGTACTTC.

In regard to this clone: A read error likely explains this, since a far larger clone differs by one base. V usage is TRBV27 and J usage is TRBJ2-1, with 14 bases aligning to TRBD2. Germline trimming cut 5 bases from V and 6 bases from J; bases unmatched to any gene: 3. This CDR3 region has 15 residues. The germline gives CDR1 MNHEY, CDR2 SMNVEV (reference sequence). CDR3 protein: CASSDGTSGSNEQFF. Written as DNA, the CDR3 is TGTGCCAGCAGTGATGGGACTAGCGGGAGCAATGAGCAGTTCTTC.

The rearrangement joins TRBV7-7 to TRBJ2-2, with TRBD2 matching 7 bases. CDR3 length equals 16 residues. The trim removed 3 bases at V and 6 bases at J, leaving 10 bases unmatched. Per the germline V gene, CDR1 is SSHAT and CDR2 is FNYEAQ (reference sequence). The CDR3 sequence is CASSLEGLLGSGELFF. CDR3 bases: TGTGCCAGCAGCTTGGAGGGACTATTGGGTTCCGGGGAGCTGTTTTTT.

The chain has TRBV19 and TRBJ2-1; 10 bases agree with TRBD2. The V and J ends lost 3 bases and 8 bases, in that order; junction bases with no gene match: 16. The germline CDR1 and CDR2 sequences are LNHDA and SQIVND (reference sequence). The CDR3 is 18 amino acids. Written as DNA, the CDR3 is TGTGCCAGTAGTATTGGGCCTAGCGGGAGTCTGAGGGTAGATGAGCAGTTCTTC. Encoded protein: CASSIGPSGSLRVDEQFF.

The rearrangement uses TRBV28 and TRBJ2-5; D might be TRBD2 (5 bases). Germline lookup yields CDR1 MDHEN and CDR2 SYDVKM. V was cut by 7 bases and J by 1 base, with 19 bases left in between. The CDR3 has 16 residues. The CDR3 DNA reads as TGTGCCAGCACTGATGGGGAGCTGTGGACCCAAGAGACCCAGTACTTC. It yields the protein CASTDGELWTQETQYF.

The chain has TRBV7-8 and TRBJ2-7; D call uncertain. This CDR3 is built from 14 residues. The germline CDR1 and CDR2 sequences are SGHVS and FQNEAQ. With 4 bases removed from V and 5 bases from J, the gap between germline ends came to 15 bases. CDR3 in amino acids: CASSSPLPSDEQYF. CDR3 in DNA: TGTGCCAGCAGCTCGCCCCTCCCAAGCGACGAGCAGTACTTC.

This sequence joins TRBV6-1 and TRBJ1-2; TRBD1 matches at 8 bases. CDR1 MNHNS and CDR2 SASEGT come from the germline V gene. Unmatched junction bases numbered 13, after V lost 6 bases and J lost 7 bases. The CDR3 sequence is 15 residues long. CDR3 in amino acids: CASRDLRTGRSGYTF. In DNA form, the CDR3 reads TGTGCCAGCAGGGACCTCCGGACAGGGAGGAGTGGCTACACCTTC.

The chain is built from TRBV5-6 and TRBJ1-1; D is undetermined. The CDR3 consists of 14 residues. Germline values: CDR1 SGHDT, CDR2 YYEEEE. V was clipped by 3 bases and J by 2 bases, with 11 bases between them. The DNA for the CDR3 is TGTGCCAGCAGCTACGGCAGACAAAACACTGAAGCTTTCTTT. It specifies CASSYGRQNTEAFF.

The V gene is TRBV5-6, the J gene TRBJ1-2; D unclear. The CDR3 spans 13 residues. In germline, CDR1 is SGHDT, CDR2 YYEEEE. V lost 7 bases to trimming and J lost 4 bases, with 14 bases between them. The DNA of the CDR3 is TGTGCCAGCCGGGGATCGAACACCTATGGCTACACCTTC. This encodes CASRGSNTYGYTF. The variable domain in full, with the rest retrieved from reference TRBV5-6 and TRBJ1-2, is DAGVTQSPTHLIKTRGQQVTLRCSPKSGHDTVSWYQQALGQGPQFIFQYYEEEERQRGNFPDRFSGHQFPNYSSELNVNALLLGDSALYLCASRGSNTYGYTFGSGTRLTVV.

The chain couples TRBV27 to TRBJ1-2; no clear D. The V gene lost 2 bases and the J gene lost 6 bases, with 16 bases spanning the gap. The germline V gene has CDR1 MNHEY and CDR2 SMNVEV (reference sequence). This CDR3 region has 15 residues. In DNA form, the CDR3 reads TGTGCCAGCAGTTTAATACAATCACCGAGGGATGGCTACACCTTC. This codes for CASSLIQSPRDGYTF.

Comment on this clone: Mismatch with germline at one junction end may stem from a read error. As DNA, the CDR3 is TGTGCTAGCAGCCCCCTCCTGCGGAGGGAAGAGACCCAGTACTTC. It yields the protein CASSPLLRREETQYF. The genes are TRBV7-7 and TRBJ2-5; D possibly corresponds to TRBD2 (6 bases). The CDR3 length is 15 residues. Germline V gives CDR1 SSHAT, CDR2 FNYEAQ (reference sequence).

This chain joins TRBV29-1 and TRBJ1-1, with 10 bases aligning to TRBD1. V lost 2 bases to trimming and J lost 8 bases; unmatched junction nucleotides: 17. The CDR3 consists of 17 residues. Germline lookup yields CDR1 SQVTM and CDR2 ANQGSEA. CDR3 protein: CSVESGPGQGFPQEAFF. The CDR3 DNA is TGCAGCGTTGAATCGGGGCCGGGACAGGGGTTCCCCCAAGAAGCTTTCTTT.

The V call is TRBV15, the J call TRBJ2-2; 8 positions match TRBD1. The CDR3 contains 14 residues. Germline CDR1 LNHNV, CDR2 YYDKDF (reference sequence). V lost 5 bases and J lost 5; bases outside the gene matches: 4. The CDR3 DNA follows: TGTGCCACCAGCGGCAGGGGGCAAACCGGGGAGCTGTTTTTT. This sequence encodes CATSGRGQTGELFF. Based on the CDR3 plus reference TRBV15 and TRBJ2-2, the full variable domain is DAMVIQNPRYQVTQFGKPVTLSCSQTLNHNVMYWYQQKSSQAPKLLFHYYDKDFNNEADTPDNFQSRRPNTSFCFLDIRSPGLGDTAMYLCATSGRGQTGELFFGEGSRLTVL.

This sequence joins TRBV4-3 and TRBJ1-1; D possibly corresponds to TRBD1 (6 bases). The V end was cut by 0 bases, the J end by 2 bases, with 13 bases between. CDR1 is LGHNA and CDR2 is YSLEER in the germline V gene. The CDR3 runs to 16 residues. This CDR3 reads CASSQDRGAGNTEAFF. As DNA, the CDR3 is TGCGCCAGCAGCCAAGATCGGGGGGCCGGAAACACTGAAGCTTTCTTT.

The chain employs TRBV7-8 and TRBJ1-1, with 9 bases lining up with TRBD1. The CDR3 is 14 amino acids. CDR1 and CDR2 (germline): SGHVS, FQNEAQ. Trimming removed 4 bases from V and 6 bases from J; junction bases left unmatched: 6. CDR3 amino acids: CASSSDRGGPEAFF. For the CDR3, the DNA is TGTGCCAGCAGCTCGGACAGGGGCGGGCCTGAAGCTTTCTTT.